These T cell receptor beta chains were read from a single sample in a study of CD8+CD57+ T cells in acquired aplastic anemia. TCRdb reprocessed the reads via MiXCR and lists one record per CDR3 protein. The table shows about 110,000 distinct CDR3 sequences, with 40% to 65% occurring only once. The sample was sorted CD4+, CD8+, or CD8+CD57+ T cells (not recorded which) from PBMCs. These receptors were collected from a human donor in good health, serving as a control. CDR3s include the opening cysteine and the closing phenylalanine or tryptophan. Each record gives: clone size, D gene, V gene, J gene, CDR3 protein, CDR3 DNA. A D gene is named only where the DNA matches it firmly. Expanded clones get a size class; other rows say once, few or many, or leave the size out.

abundance: NA; d_gene: NA; v_gene: TRBV7-9; j_gene: TRBJ1-4; CDR3aa: CASSPAHEKLFF; CDR3nt: TGTGCCAGCAGCCCGGCCCACGAAAAACTGTTTTTT
abundance: NA; d_gene: NA; v_gene: TRBV2; j_gene: TRBJ2-7; CDR3aa: CASTGGGYEQYF; CDR3nt: TGTGCCAGCACCGGAGGGGGGTACGAGCAGTACTTC
abundance: NA; d_gene: NA; v_gene: TRBV10-3; j_gene: TRBJ2-7; CDR3aa: CAISGSGSVSYEQYF; CDR3nt: TGTGCCATCAGTGGATCGGGGTCCGTCTCCTACGAGCAGTACTTC
abundance: NA; d_gene: NA; v_gene: TRBV20-1; j_gene: TRBJ2-7; CDR3aa: CSASRYDGYEQYF; CDR3nt: TGCAGTGCTAGTCGATACGACGGCTACGAGCAGTACTTC
abundance: NA; d_gene: TRBD1; v_gene: TRBV29-1; j_gene: TRBJ1-1; CDR3aa: CSAGGTEAFF; CDR3nt: TGCAGCGCAGGGGGCACTGAAGCTTTCTTT
abundance: once; d_gene: NA; v_gene: TRBV7-6; j_gene: TRBJ2-7; CDR3aa: CASSLGVPGTYEQYF; CDR3nt: TGTGCCAGCAGCTTAGGAGTGCCTGGGACCTACGAGCAGTACTTC
abundance: few; d_gene: NA; v_gene: TRBV7-9; j_gene: TRBJ2-7; CDR3aa: CASSLDQFYEQYF; CDR3nt: TGTGCCAGCAGCTTGGATCAGTTCTACGAGCAGTACTTC
abundance: NA; d_gene: NA; v_gene: TRBV5-4; j_gene: TRBJ2-3; CDR3aa: CASSSQTTPSTDTQYF; CDR3nt: TGTGCCAGCAGCTCTCAGACGACCCCTAGCACAGATACGCAGTATTTT
abundance: few; d_gene: NA; v_gene: TRBV25-1; j_gene: TRBJ2-7; CDR3aa: CASSVVAGDSYEQYF; CDR3nt: TGTGCCAGCTCAGTGGTGGCCGGGGACTCCTACGAGCAGTACTTC
abundance: many; d_gene: NA; v_gene: TRBV9; j_gene: TRBJ2-7; CDR3aa: CASSVEGGTYEQYF; CDR3nt: TGTGCCAGCAGCGTAGAAGGCGGTACCTACGAGCAGTACTTC
abundance: NA; d_gene: NA; v_gene: TRBV7-9; j_gene: TRBJ1-3; CDR3aa: CASSFGAGNTIYF; CDR3nt: TGTGCCAGCAGCTTCGGGGCAGGAAACACCATATATTTT
abundance: NA; d_gene: NA; v_gene: TRBV10-3; j_gene: TRBJ2-1; CDR3aa: CAIGGSFNEQFF; CDR3nt: TGTGCCATTGGGGGGTCCTTTAATGAGCAGTTCTTC
abundance: NA; d_gene: NA; v_gene: TRBV2; j_gene: TRBJ1-5; CDR3aa: CASSQGLLTQPQHF; CDR3nt: TGTGCCAGCAGCCAGGGACTTTTGACTCAGCCCCAGCATTTT
abundance: NA; d_gene: NA; v_gene: TRBV24-1; j_gene: TRBJ1-2; CDR3aa: CATSDLGRNYGYTF; CDR3nt: TGTGCCACCAGTGATTTAGGGCGGAACTATGGCTACACCTTC
abundance: many; d_gene: TRBD1; v_gene: TRBV6-6; j_gene: TRBJ2-1; CDR3aa: CASSYMQGADEQFF; CDR3nt: TGTGCCAGCAGTTACATGCAGGGGGCCGATGAGCAGTTCTTC
abundance: many; d_gene: TRBD2; v_gene: TRBV4-3; j_gene: TRBJ2-3; CDR3aa: CASSQSATSGATDTQYF; CDR3nt: TGCGCCAGCAGCCAGAGCGCCACTAGCGGGGCCACAGATACGCAGTATTTT
abundance: NA; d_gene: NA; v_gene: TRBV9; j_gene: TRBJ1-2; CDR3aa: CASSVGGRSGYTF; CDR3nt: TGTGCCAGCAGCGTAGGTGGGAGAAGTGGCTACACCTTC
abundance: NA; d_gene: TRBD2; v_gene: TRBV2; j_gene: TRBJ2-7; CDR3aa: CASSLVSGGNTYEQYF; CDR3nt: TGTGCCAGCAGTTTGGTTAGCGGGGGCAATACCTACGAGCAGTACTTC
abundance: NA; d_gene: TRBD1; v_gene: TRBV12-3/TRBV12-4; j_gene: TRBJ2-1; CDR3aa: CASRGTGGSYNEQFF; CDR3nt: TGTGCCAGCAGGGGGACAGGGGGCTCCTACAATGAGCAGTTCTTC
abundance: NA; d_gene: TRBD2; v_gene: TRBV7-2; j_gene: TRBJ2-7; CDR3aa: CARSPAGGGNYEQYF; CDR3nt: TGTGCCCGCAGCCCCGCCGGCGGGGGGAACTACGAGCAGTACTTC
abundance: many; d_gene: NA; v_gene: TRBV12-3/TRBV12-4; j_gene: TRBJ1-2; CDR3aa: CASSLGDGGYTF; CDR3nt: TGTGCCAGCAGTTTGGGGGATGGTGGCTACACCTTC
abundance: NA; d_gene: TRBD2; v_gene: TRBV9; j_gene: TRBJ2-1; CDR3aa: CASSSSGEFYNEQFF; CDR3nt: TGTGCCAGCAGCTCTAGCGGGGAATTCTACAATGAGCAGTTCTTC
abundance: many; d_gene: NA; v_gene: TRBV6-1; j_gene: TRBJ2-5; CDR3aa: CASSEDEGGQETQYF; CDR3nt: TGTGCCAGCAGTGAAGATGAGGGGGGCCAAGAGACCCAGTACTTC
abundance: many; d_gene: NA; v_gene: TRBV9; j_gene: TRBJ2-1; CDR3aa: CASSVDIAKGNEQFF; CDR3nt: TGTGCCAGCAGCGTAGATATAGCTAAAGGCAATGAGCAGTTCTTC
abundance: NA; d_gene: TRBD1; v_gene: TRBV25-1; j_gene: TRBJ1-2; CDR3aa: CASSDPQGAWDGYTF; CDR3nt: TGTGCCAGCAGTGACCCGCAGGGGGCCTGGGATGGCTACACCTTC
abundance: NA; d_gene: NA; v_gene: TRBV19; j_gene: TRBJ1-1; CDR3aa: CASSINPFTEAFF; CDR3nt: TGTGCCAGTAGTATCAATCCCTTCACTGAAGCTTTCTTT
abundance: NA; d_gene: NA; v_gene: TRBV5-5; j_gene: TRBJ2-3; CDR3aa: CASSLAGQDTQYF; CDR3nt: TGTGCCAGCAGCCTCGCCGGGCAAGATACGCAGTATTTT